This TCR beta chain was captured by sequencing in a study of blood T cell repertoires in COVID-19. Study overall: In each case, the material was cDNA or gDNA derived from T cells, B-cell-depleted T cells, or PBMCs.

This clone was counted once. The V and J ends lost 3 bases and 0 bases respectively, with 11 bases between them. Per the germline V gene, CDR1 is LNHDA and CDR2 is SQIVND (reference sequence). The CDR3 totals 15 residues. In the authors' methods: Cell counts per sample came from amplifying reference gene primers. Clones were sequenced by immunoSEQ multiplex PCR, and TCRdb holds only the in-frame ones, with some missing. For V, J and clone size, that table is used; D and trimming come from the DNA. The sample gives more than 300,000 clones, roughly 90% of which show up once; 0.8% to 0.9% is in the top ten.

The sample comprised PBMCs or T cells enriched from blood (not recorded which). This chain uses TRBV19 with TRBJ1-1; D remains ambiguous. The receptor comes from a woman aged 40 to 50 who had been exposed to COVID-19. CDR3 bases: TGTGCCAGTAGTATTCGGGGTTCTATGAACACTGAAGCTTTCTTT. Encoded protein: CASSIRGSMNTEAFF.